This T cell receptor (beta chain) originates from a study of tumor and adjacent non-tumor tissue in lung cancer. Study-wide points: In normal lung, the top 100 clones were significantly more dominant than in tumor.

The library came from three nested PCR rounds adapted from ARM-PCR protocols. TCRdb ran MiXCR on the multiplex PCR reads and lists one entry per CDR3 protein. The sample includes 90,000 to 100,000 distinct CDR3 sequences, around three quarters seen only once; the top ten take about 29%. Remarks on this clonotype: Antigen specificity is unknown. The germline gene is not matched at one end of the junction; a read error may be the cause.

The template was RNA from unsorted bulk tissue. This non-tumor lung sample came from over 3 cm beyond the tumor edge. Chemotherapy-naive patients with new lung cancer underwent thoracic surgery in China, August–November 2014. CDR1 is SGHNT, CDR2 YENEEA, per germline. CDR3 length: 13 amino acids. The receptor's source is a man aged 60 to 75 with small cell lung cancer. This chain uses TRBV11-3 with TRBJ2-7; TRBD2 is a possible D gene (6 bases). Specimen: distant non-tumor lung tissue. The CDR3 DNA reads as TGTCCCAGCAGCTTAGAAACTAGCTACGAGCGGTACTTC. Residues: CPSSLETSYERYF.